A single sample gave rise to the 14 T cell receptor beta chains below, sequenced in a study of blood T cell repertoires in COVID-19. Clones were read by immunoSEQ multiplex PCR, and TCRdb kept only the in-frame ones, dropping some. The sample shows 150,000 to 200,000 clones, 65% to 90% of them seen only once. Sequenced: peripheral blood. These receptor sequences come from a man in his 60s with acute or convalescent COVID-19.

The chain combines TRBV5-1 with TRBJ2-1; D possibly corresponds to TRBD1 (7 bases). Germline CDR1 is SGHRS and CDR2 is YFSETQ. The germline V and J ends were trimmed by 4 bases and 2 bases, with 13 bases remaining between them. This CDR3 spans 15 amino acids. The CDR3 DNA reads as TGCGCCAGCAGCCGCGGGACAGCAACCTACAATGAGCAGTTCTTC. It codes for CASSRGTATYNEQFF. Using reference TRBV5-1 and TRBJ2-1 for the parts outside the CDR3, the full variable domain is KAGVTQTPRYLIKTRGQQVTLSCSPISGHRSVSWYQQTPGQGLQFLFEYFSETQRNKGNFPGRFSGRQFSNSRSEMNVSTLELGDSALYLCASSRGTATYNEQFFGPGTRLTVL.

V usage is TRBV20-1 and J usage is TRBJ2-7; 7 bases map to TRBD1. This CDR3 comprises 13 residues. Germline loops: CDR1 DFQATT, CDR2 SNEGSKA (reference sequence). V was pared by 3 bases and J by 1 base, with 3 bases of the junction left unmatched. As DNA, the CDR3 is TGCAGTGCTAGTAGGGGGCCTTCCTACGAGCAGTACTTC. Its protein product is CSASRGPSYEQYF.

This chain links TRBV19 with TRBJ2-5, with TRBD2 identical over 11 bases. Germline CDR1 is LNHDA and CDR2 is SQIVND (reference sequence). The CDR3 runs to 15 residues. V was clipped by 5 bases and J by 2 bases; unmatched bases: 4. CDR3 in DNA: TGTGCCAGTAGTGGTCTAGCGGGAGGACAAGAGACCCAGTACTTC. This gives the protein CASSGLAGGQETQYF.

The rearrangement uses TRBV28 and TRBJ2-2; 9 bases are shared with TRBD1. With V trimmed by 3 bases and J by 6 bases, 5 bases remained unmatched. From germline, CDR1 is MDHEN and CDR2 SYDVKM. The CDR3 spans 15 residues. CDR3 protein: CASSFRDRDPGELFF. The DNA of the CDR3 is TGTGCCAGCAGTTTCCGGGACAGGGACCCCGGGGAGCTGTTTTTT.

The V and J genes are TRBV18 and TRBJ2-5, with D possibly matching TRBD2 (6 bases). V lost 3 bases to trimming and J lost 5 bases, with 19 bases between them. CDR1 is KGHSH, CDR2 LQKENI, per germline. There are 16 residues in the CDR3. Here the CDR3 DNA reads TGTGCCAGCTCACCGCTGGGACCGCGCGGAGGGGAGACCCAGTACTTC. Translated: CASSPLGPRGGETQYF.

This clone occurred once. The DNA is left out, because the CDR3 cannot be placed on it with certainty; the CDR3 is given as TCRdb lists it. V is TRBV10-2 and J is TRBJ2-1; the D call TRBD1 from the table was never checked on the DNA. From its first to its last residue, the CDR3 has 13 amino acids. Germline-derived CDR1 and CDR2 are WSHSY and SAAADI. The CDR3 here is CASSWGQGAQEFF.

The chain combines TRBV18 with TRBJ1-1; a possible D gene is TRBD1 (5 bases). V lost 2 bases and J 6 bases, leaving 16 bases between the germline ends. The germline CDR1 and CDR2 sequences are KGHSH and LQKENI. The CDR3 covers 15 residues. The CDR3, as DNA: TGTGCCAGCTCACCAATAGATTCAGGGTACGCTGAAGCTTTCTTT. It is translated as CASSPIDSGYAEAFF.

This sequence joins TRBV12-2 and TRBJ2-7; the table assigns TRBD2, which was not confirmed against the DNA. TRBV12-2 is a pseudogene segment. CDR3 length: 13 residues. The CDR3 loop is CAPWRAGASEQYF. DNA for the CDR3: TGTGCCCCATGGCGAGCGGGAGCATCCGAGCAGTACTTC.

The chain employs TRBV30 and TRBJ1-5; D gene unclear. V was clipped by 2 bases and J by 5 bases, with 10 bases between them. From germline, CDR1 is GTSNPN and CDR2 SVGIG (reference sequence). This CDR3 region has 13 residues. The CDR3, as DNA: TGTGCCTGGAGTCCCCGCGGCGATCAGCCCCAGCATTTT. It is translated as CAWSPRGDQPQHF.

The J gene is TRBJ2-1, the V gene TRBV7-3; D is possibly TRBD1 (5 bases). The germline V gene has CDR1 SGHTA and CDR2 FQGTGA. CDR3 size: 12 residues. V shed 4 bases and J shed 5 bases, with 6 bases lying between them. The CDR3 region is CASSSRDNEQFF. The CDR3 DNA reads TGTGCCAGCAGCTCCAGGGACAATGAGCAGTTCTTC.

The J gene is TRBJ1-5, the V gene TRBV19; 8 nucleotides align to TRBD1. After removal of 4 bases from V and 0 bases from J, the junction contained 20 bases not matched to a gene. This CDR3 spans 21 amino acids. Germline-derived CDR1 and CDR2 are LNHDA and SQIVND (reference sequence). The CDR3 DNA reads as TGTGCCAGTAGTAAAACACGTGCCGGGCAGGGGGCTTTATATAGCAATCAGCCCCAGCATTTT. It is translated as CASSKTRAGQGALYSNQPQHF. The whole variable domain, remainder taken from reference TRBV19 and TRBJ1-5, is DGGITQSPKYLFRKEGQNVTLSCEQNLNHDAMYWYRQDPGQGLRLIYYSQIVNDFQKGDIAEGYSVSREKKESFPLTVTSAQKNPTAFYLCASSKTRAGQGALYSNQPQHFGDGTRLSIL.

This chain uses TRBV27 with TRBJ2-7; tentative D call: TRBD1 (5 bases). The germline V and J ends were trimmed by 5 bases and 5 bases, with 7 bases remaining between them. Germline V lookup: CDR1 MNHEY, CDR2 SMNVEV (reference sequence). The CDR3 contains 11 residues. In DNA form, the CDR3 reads TGTGCCAGCAGTAGGGGCAACGAGCAGTACTTC. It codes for CASSRGNEQYF.

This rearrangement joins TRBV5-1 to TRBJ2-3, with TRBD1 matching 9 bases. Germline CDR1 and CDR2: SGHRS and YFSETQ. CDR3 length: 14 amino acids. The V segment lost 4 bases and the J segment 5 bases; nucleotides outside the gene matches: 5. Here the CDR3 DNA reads TGCGCCAGCAGCCCGGGACAGGGTCTAGATACGCAGTATTTT. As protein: CASSPGQGLDTQYF.

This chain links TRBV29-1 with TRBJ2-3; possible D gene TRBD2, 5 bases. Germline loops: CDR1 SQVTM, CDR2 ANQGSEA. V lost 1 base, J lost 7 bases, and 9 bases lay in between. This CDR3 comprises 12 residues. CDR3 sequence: CSVEGRANTQYF. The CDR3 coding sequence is TGCAGCGTTGAAGGGCGGGCAAATACGCAGTATTTT.